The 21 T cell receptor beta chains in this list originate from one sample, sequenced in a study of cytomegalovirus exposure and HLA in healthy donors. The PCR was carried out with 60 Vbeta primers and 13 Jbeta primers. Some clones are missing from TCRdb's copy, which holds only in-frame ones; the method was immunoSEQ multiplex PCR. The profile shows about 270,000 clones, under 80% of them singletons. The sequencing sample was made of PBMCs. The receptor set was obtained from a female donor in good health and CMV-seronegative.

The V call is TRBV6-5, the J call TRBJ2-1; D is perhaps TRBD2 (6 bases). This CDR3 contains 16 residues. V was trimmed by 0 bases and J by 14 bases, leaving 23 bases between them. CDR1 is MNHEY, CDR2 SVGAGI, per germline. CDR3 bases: TGTGCCAGCAGTTACTCGGATCAGGGAAATCGCGGGGCTAAGTTCTTC. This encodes CASSYSDQGNRGAKFF.

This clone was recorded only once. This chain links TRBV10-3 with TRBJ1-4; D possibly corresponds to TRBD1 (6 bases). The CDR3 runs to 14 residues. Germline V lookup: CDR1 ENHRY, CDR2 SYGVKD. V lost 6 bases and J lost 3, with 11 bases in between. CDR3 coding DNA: TGTGCCATCAGGTCAGGGGAACCTAATGAAAAACTGTTTTTT. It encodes CAIRSGEPNEKLFF.

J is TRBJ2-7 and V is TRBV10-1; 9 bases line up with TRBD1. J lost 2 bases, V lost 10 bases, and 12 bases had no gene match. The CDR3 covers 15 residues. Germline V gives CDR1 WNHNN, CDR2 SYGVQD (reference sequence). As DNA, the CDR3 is TGCGCCACCGGACCACCCGGGACAGGGACCTACGAGCAGTACTTC. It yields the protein CATGPPGTGTYEQYF.

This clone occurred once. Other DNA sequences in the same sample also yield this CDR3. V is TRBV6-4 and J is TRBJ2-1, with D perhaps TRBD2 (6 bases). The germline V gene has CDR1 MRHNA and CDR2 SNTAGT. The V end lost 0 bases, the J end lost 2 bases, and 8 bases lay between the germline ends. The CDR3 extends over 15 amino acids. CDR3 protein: CASSDSAGTYNEQFF. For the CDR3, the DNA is TGTGCCAGCAGTGACTCGGCGGGGACCTACAATGAGCAGTTCTTC.

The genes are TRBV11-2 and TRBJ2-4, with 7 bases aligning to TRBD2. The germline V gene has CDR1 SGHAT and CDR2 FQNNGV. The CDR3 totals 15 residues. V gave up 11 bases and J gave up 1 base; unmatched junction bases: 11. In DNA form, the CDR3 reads TGTGCCTCTCACCCCTCCGGGGGGGCCAAAAACATTCAGTACTTC. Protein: CASHPSGGAKNIQYF.

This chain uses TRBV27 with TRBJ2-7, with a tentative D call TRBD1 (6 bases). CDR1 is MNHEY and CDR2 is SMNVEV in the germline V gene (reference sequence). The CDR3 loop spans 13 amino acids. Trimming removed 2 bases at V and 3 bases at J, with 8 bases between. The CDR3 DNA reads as TGTGCCAGCAGTTTAACAGGGTACTACGAGCAGTACTTC. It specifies CASSLTGYYEQYF.

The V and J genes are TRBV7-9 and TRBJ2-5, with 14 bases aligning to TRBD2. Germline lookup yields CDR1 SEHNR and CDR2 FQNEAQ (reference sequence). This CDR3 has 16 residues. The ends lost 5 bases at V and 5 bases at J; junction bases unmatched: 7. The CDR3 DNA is TGTGCCAGCAGCAGCGGGACTAGCGGGAGAAAGGAGACCCAGTACTTC. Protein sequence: CASSSGTSGRKETQYF.

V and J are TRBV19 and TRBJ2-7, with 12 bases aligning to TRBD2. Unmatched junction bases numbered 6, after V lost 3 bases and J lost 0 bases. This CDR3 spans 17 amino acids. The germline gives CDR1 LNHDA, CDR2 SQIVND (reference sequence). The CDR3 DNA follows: TGTGCCAGTAGTATTGGACTAGCGGGGTTCAGCTCCTACGAGCAGTACTTC. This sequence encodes CASSIGLAGFSSYEQYF.

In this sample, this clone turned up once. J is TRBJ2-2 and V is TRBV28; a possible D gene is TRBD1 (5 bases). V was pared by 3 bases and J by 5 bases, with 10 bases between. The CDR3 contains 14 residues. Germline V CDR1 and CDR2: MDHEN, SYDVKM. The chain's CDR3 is CASSLISGTGELFF. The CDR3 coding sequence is TGTGCCAGCAGTTTGATCTCAGGGACCGGGGAGCTGTTTTTT. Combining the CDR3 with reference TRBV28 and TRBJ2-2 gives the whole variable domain DVKVTQSSRYLVKRTGEKVFLECVQDMDHENMFWYRQDPGLGLRLIYFSYDVKMKEKGDIPEGYSVSREKKERFSLILESASTNQTSMYLCASSLISGTGELFFGEGSRLTVL.

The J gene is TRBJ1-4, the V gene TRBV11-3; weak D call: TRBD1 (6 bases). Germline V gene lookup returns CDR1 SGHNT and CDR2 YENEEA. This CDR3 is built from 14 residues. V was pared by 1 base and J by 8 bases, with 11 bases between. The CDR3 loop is CASSLVGGAEKLFF. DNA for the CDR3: TGTGCCAGCAGCTTAGTTGGGGGCGCAGAAAAACTGTTTTTT. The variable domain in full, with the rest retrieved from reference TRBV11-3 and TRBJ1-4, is EAGVVQSPRYKIIEKKQPVAFWCNPISGHNTLYWYLQNLGQGPELLIRYENEEAVDDSQLPKDRFSAERLKGVDSTLKIQPAELGDSAVYLCASSLVGGAEKLFFGSGTQLSVL.

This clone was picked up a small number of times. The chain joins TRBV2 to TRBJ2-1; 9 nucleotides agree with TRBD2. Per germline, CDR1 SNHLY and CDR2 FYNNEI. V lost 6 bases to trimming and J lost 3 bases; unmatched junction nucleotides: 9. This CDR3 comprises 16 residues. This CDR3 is CASSIGGRAGYNEQFF. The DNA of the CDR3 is TGTGCCAGCAGCATTGGCGGGAGGGCCGGCTACAATGAGCAGTTCTTC.

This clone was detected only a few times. The CDR3 DNA is TGTGCCAGCAGTCGACAGCCTACCTACGAGCAGTACTTC. Encoded protein: CASSRQPTYEQYF. This chain links TRBV27 with TRBJ2-7; D is possibly TRBD1 (5 bases). The CDR3 has 13 residues. Germline values: CDR1 MNHEY, CDR2 SMNVEV (reference sequence). V was trimmed by 5 bases and J by 2 bases, leaving 10 bases between them.

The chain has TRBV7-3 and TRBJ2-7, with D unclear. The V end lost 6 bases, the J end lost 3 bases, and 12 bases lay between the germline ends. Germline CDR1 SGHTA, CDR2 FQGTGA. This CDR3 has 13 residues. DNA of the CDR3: TGTGCCAGCAGTATGGCACAGAACTACGAGCAGTACTTC. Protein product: CASSMAQNYEQYF.

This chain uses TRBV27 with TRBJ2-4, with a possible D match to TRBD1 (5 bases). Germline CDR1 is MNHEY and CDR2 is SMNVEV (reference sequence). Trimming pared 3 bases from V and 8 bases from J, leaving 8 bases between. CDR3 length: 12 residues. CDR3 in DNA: TGTGCCAGCAGTTTTATAGGGGACATTCAGTACTTC. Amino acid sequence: CASSFIGDIQYF.

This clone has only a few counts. CDR3 nucleotide sequence: TGTGCCAGCAGCTTAGCGCAGGTTAACTATGGCTACACCTTC. It codes for CASSLAQVNYGYTF. The chain joins TRBV7-9 to TRBJ1-2; D not resolved. The CDR3 is made up of 14 amino acids. CDR1 is SEHNR and CDR2 is FQNEAQ in the germline V gene (reference sequence). V lost 0 bases and J 1 base, leaving 6 bases between the germline ends.

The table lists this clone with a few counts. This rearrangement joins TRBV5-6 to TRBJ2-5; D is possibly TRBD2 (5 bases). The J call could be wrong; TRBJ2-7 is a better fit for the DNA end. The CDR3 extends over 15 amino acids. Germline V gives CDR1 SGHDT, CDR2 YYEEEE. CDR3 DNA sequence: TGTGCCAGCAGCTTGCCACCTGAGGGTCCCTACGAGCAGTACTTC. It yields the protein CASSLPPEGPYEQYF.

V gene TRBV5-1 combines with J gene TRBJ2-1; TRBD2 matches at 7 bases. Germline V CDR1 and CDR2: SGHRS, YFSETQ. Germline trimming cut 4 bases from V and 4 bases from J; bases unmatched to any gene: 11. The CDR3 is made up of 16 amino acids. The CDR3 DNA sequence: TGCGCCAGCAGCAATCTTGGCCTAGCGGAGTACAATGAGCAGTTCTTC. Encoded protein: CASSNLGLAEYNEQFF.

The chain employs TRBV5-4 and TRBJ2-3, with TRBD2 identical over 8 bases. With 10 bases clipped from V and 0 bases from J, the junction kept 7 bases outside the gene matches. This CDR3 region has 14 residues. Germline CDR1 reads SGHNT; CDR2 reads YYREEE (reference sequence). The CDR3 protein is CAFPGGGSTDTQYF. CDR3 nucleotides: TGTGCCTTCCCCGGGGGGGGAAGCACAGATACGCAGTATTTT.

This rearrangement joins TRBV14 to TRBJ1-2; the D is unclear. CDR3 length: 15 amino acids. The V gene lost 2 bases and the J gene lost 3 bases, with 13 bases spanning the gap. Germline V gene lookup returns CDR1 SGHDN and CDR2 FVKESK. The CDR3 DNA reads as TGTGCCAGCAGCCAATATCGAAGAACAGACTATGGCTACACCTTC. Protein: CASSQYRRTDYGYTF.

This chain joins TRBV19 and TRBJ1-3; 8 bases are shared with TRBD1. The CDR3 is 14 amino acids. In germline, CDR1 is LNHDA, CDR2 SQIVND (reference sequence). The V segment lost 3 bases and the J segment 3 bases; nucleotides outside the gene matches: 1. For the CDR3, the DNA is TGTGCCAGTAGTATTGGACAGGGTGGAAACACCATATATTTT. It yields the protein CASSIGQGGNTIYF.

The CDR3 bases are TGTGCCAGCAGCTTAGGCTGGGACAAAACCTACGAGCAGTACTTC. Translation: CASSLGWDKTYEQYF. The chain links TRBV11-2 to TRBJ2-7; D possibly corresponds to TRBD1 (6 bases). The V end was cut by 1 base, the J end by 2 bases, with 12 bases between. The CDR3 extends over 15 amino acids. Germline values: CDR1 SGHAT, CDR2 FQNNGV.